In this sample, the clone carrying this TCR beta chain turned up a few times. Primers for the PCR totalled 60 Vbeta and 13 Jbeta. Libraries were prepared by immunoSEQ multiplex PCR; TCRdb keeps only in-frame clonotypes and omits some of them. The sample yields some 180,000 clones, roughly four fifths seen once. Germline V gene data show CDR1 as SGHTA and CDR2 as FQGTGA. The V and J ends lost 5 bases and 0 bases, in that order; junction bases with no gene match: 7. CDR3 size: 16 residues. This specimen comes from a study of cytomegalovirus exposure and HLA in healthy donors. This clonotype originated in a man in his forties in good health and CMV-seropositive. The rearrangement uses TRBV7-3 and TRBJ2-1; 7 bases agree with TRBD2. Sequencing was carried out using PBMCs. Written as DNA, the CDR3 is TGTGCCAGCAGCGCGATTAGCGGGTCCTCCTACAATGAGCAGTTCTTC. This encodes CASSAISGSSYNEQFF.